Listed below are T cell receptor beta chains from one sample, sequenced in a study of cytomegalovirus exposure and HLA in healthy donors. Repertoires were generated with immunoSEQ multiplex PCR, while TCRdb's copy carries only in-frame clones and drops some. The sample contains about 140,000 clones, 55% to 80% of which appear only once. Sequencing was carried out using PBMCs. The receptors derive from a human donor in good health. Both conserved end residues are part of each CDR3. A D gene is named only where the DNA matches it firmly. Some rows have no size entry. The others give once, few or many, or a class for an expanded clone.

cdr3_aa cdr3_nt d_call j_call cdr3_length clone_size v_call
CASNLLQGSRVEQYF TGTGCCAGCAACCTCCTACAGGGTAGTCGGGTCGAGCAGTACTTC - TRBJ2-7 15 - TRBV2
CASSVLNTEAFF TGTGCCAGCAGCGTCCTAAACACTGAAGCTTTCTTT - TRBJ1-1 12 - TRBV5-6
CASRGGVGTDTQYF TGTGCCAGTAGGGGAGGTGTAGGCACAGATACGCAGTATTTT - TRBJ2-3 14 few TRBV19
CASSISGGAAGELFF TGTGCCAGCAGCATTAGCGGGGGGGCGGCCGGGGAGCTGTTTTTT TRBD2 TRBJ2-2 15 - TRBV5-5
CASSVGRSANTGELFF TGTGCCAGCAGTGTTGGGAGATCGGCGAACACCGGGGAGCTGTTTTTT - TRBJ2-2 16 - TRBV2
CASMGPEETQYF TGCGCCAGCATGGGGCCAGAAGAGACCCAGTACTTC - TRBJ2-5 12 many TRBV10-2
CASRRIGAVTYEQYF TGTGCCAGCAGACGTATAGGAGCCGTGACCTACGAGCAGTACTTC - TRBJ2-7 15 - TRBV11-2
CASRGASGSMDIQYF TGTGCCAGCCGAGGGGCTAGCGGGAGTATGGACATTCAGTACTTC TRBD2 TRBJ2-4 15 - TRBV6-6
CASSFTGTSGHNEQFF TGCGCCAGCAGCTTTACCGGGACTAGCGGCCACAATGAGCAGTTCTTC TRBD2 TRBJ2-1 16 - TRBV5-1
CASSRSNRASGNTIYF TGTGCCAGCAGCCGGAGTAACAGGGCCTCTGGAAACACCATATATTTT - TRBJ1-3 16 once TRBV4-2
CASSVGGTSGLNEQFF TGTGCCAGCAGCGTAGGGGGGACTAGCGGGTTAAATGAGCAGTTCTTC TRBD2 TRBJ2-1 16 - TRBV9
CASSPSAAIYGYTF TGTGCCAGCAGTCCCTCGGCAGCGATCTATGGCTACACCTTC - TRBJ1-2 14 once TRBV27
CASGVGRHEQFF TGTGCCAGCGGGGTGGGGCGGCATGAGCAGTTCTTC - TRBJ2-1 12 - TRBV7-3
CASSPPGLRTSEQYF TGTGCCAGCAGCCCGCCGGGACTTAGAACTAGCGAGCAGTACTTC - TRBJ2-7 15 - TRBV11-1
CASRLGVSGNTIYF TGCGCCAGCAGACTGGGAGTCTCTGGAAACACCATATATTTT - TRBJ1-3 14 - TRBV5-1
CASRPDRVHETQYF TGTGCCAGCAGACCTGACAGGGTACATGAGACCCAGTACTTC TRBD1 TRBJ2-5 14 few TRBV5-4
CSVVSTGGGEQFF TGCAGCGTTGTCAGTACAGGGGGAGGTGAGCAGTTCTTC TRBD1 TRBJ2-1 13 - TRBV29-1
CASSPDRAYGYTF TGTGCCAGTAGTCCGGACAGGGCATATGGCTACACCTTC TRBD1 TRBJ1-2 13 few TRBV19
CASSLSGQGYTGELFF TGTGCCAGCAGCTTATCTGGACAGGGTTACACCGGGGAGCTGTTTTTT TRBD1 TRBJ2-2 16 - TRBV7-6
CASSTSPTMRELFF TGTGCCAGCAGCACCTCGCCGACTATGAGGGAGCTGTTTTTT - TRBJ2-2 14 - TRBV9
CASSYQDRAYEQYF TGCGCCAGCAGCTACCAGGACAGGGCCTACGAGCAGTACTTC TRBD1 TRBJ2-7 14 few TRBV5-1
CASSLRVLETQYF TGTGCCAGCAGCTTGCGGGTTTTAGAGACCCAGTACTTC - TRBJ2-5 13 - TRBV7-6
CASSLAGTGVEKLFF TGTGCCAGCAGCTTGGCCGGGACAGGGGTTGAAAAACTGTTTTTT TRBD1 TRBJ1-4 15 - TRBV5-6
CASSPRTGNYEQYF TGTGCCAGCAGCCCACGGACAGGGAACTACGAGCAGTACTTC TRBD1 TRBJ2-7 14 - TRBV9
CSVDRDRGGYTF TGCAGCGTTGACCGGGACAGGGGTGGCTACACCTTC TRBD1 TRBJ1-2 12 - TRBV29-1
CASSSPGGPNYGYTF TGTGCCAGCAGTTCACCAGGAGGGCCTAACTATGGCTACACCTTC - TRBJ1-2 15 few TRBV6-6
CASSSALGLAGQSQYF TGTGCCAGCAGCTCAGCTTTAGGACTAGCGGGGCAATCGCAGTATTTT TRBD2 TRBJ2-3 16 - TRBV11-2
CASSQGEAGGSYNEQFF TGTGCCAGCAGCCAAGGGGAAGCGGGGGGCTCCTACAATGAGCAGTTCTTC TRBD2 TRBJ2-1 17 - TRBV4-2
CASSETGTNTEAFF TGTGCCAGCAGTGAGACAGGTACGAACACTGAAGCTTTCTTT - TRBJ1-1 14 few TRBV6-5
CASSLSRANEKLFF TGTGCCAGCAGCCTCTCCCGCGCTAACGAAAAACTGTTTTTT - TRBJ1-4 14 - TRBV27
CASSIRKSGVPVKNIQYF TGTGCCAGTAGTATACGCAAAAGCGGCGTTCCCGTCAAAAACATTCAGTACTTC - TRBJ2-4 18 - TRBV19
CSTRGSYEQYF TGCAGCACCCGGGGATCCTACGAGCAGTACTTC - TRBJ2-7 11 - TRBV20-1
CASSVETSGYNEQFF TGTGCCAGCAGCGTAGAGACTAGCGGTTACAATGAGCAGTTCTTC TRBD2 TRBJ2-1 15 - TRBV9
CASSFYGQTNNSPLHF TGCGCCAGCAGCTTCTACGGCCAGACTAATAATTCACCCCTCCACTTT - TRBJ1-6 16 once TRBV5-1
CASSIDRGTAGLAGPPTYNEQFF TGTGCCAGCAGCATTGACAGGGGGACCGCGGGACTAGCGGGACCGCCTACCTACAATGAGCAGTTCTTC TRBD2 TRBJ2-1 23 - TRBV13
CASSLDPLPGANVLTF TGTGCCAGCAGCTTGGACCCCCTACCTGGGGCCAACGTCCTGACTTTC - TRBJ2-6 16 - TRBV5-4
CASSLRGLVGNTIYF TGTGCCAGCAGCTTACGCGGGTTGGTGGGAAACACCATATATTTT - TRBJ1-3 15 few TRBV7-2
CASQTQETQYF TGTGCCAGCCAGACTCAAGAGACCCAGTACTTC - TRBJ2-5 11 once TRBV28
CASSPTTGPYGYTF TGTGCCAGTAGTCCCACAACAGGCCCCTATGGCTACACCTTC - TRBJ1-2 14 once TRBV19
CASSKGLVGDTQYF TGTGCCAGCAGTAAGGGACTAGTAGGGGATACGCAGTATTTT TRBD2 TRBJ2-3 14 - TRBV27
CASTGGRYQPQHF TGTGCCAGTACGGGGGGAAGGTATCAGCCCCAGCATTTT - TRBJ1-5 13 - TRBV19
CASSREKTTGELFF TGTGCCAGCAGTAGGGAGAAAACCACCGGGGAGCTGTTTTTT - TRBJ2-2 14 - TRBV6-5
CAWSVGQGFYEQYF TGTGCCTGGAGCGTCGGACAGGGGTTCTACGAGCAGTACTTC TRBD1 TRBJ2-7 14 - TRBV30
CASSEREQGRNEQYF TGTGCCAGCAGTGAACGAGAACAGGGGCGTAACGAGCAGTACTTC TRBD1 TRBJ2-7 15 few TRBV2
CASSLSGTSYYEQYF TGTGCCAGCAGTTTATCGGGGACTTCGTACTACGAGCAGTACTTC - TRBJ2-7 15 - TRBV27
CASSSRQLSGNTIYF TGTGCCAGCAGCTCAAGACAGCTCTCTGGAAACACCATATATTTT - TRBJ1-3 15 - TRBV7-2
CASSSGFYEQYF TGTGCCAGCAGTTCAGGGTTCTACGAGCAGTACTTC - TRBJ2-7 12 - TRBV28
CASSQPPGQPFNSPLHF TGCGCCAGCAGCCAACCCCCGGGACAGCCTTTTAATTCACCCCTCCACTTT TRBD1 TRBJ1-6 17 few TRBV4-1
CASSAWDREERDTQYF TGTGCCAGCAGCGCCTGGGACAGGGAAGAACGTGATACGCAGTATTTT TRBD1 TRBJ2-3 16 - TRBV9
CASSSTGDASYEQYF TGTGCCAGCAGCTCAACCGGGGATGCATCCTACGAGCAGTACTTC - TRBJ2-7 15 few TRBV13
CASSLRLGQSSIEQFF TGTGCCAGCAGCTTAAGACTGGGACAGAGTTCTATTGAGCAGTTCTTC TRBD1 TRBJ2-1 16 - TRBV28
CSVERSGKDNEQFF TGCAGCGTTGAACGTAGCGGGAAAGACAATGAGCAGTTCTTC TRBD2 TRBJ2-1 14 - TRBV29-1
CASSQTQGGEQFF TGTGCCAGTAGTCAAACCCAGGGGGGTGAGCAGTTCTTC - TRBJ2-1 13 few TRBV19
CASRAGNEKLFF TGTGCCAGCAGGGCGGGTAATGAAAAACTGTTTTTT - TRBJ1-4 12 - TRBV2
CASRVTSGTYNEQFF TGTGCCAGCAGGGTTACTAGCGGAACCTACAATGAGCAGTTCTTC TRBD2 TRBJ2-1 15 - TRBV6-1
CASSAPRGGEAFF TGCGCCAGCAGCGCTCCTCGAGGGGGTGAAGCTTTCTTT - TRBJ1-1 13 - TRBV4-1
CASSLKRPGGTDTQYF TGTGCCAGCAGCTTAAAGAGGCCAGGGGGCACAGATACGCAGTATTTT - TRBJ2-3 16 - TRBV7-4